This TCR beta chain was observed in a study of cytomegalovirus exposure and HLA in healthy donors. Assay: immunoSEQ multiplex PCR; the TCRdb copy retains only in-frame clones and omits some. The repertoire consists of approximately 54,000 clones, with roughly 87% occurring once and the leading ten covering around 9.2%. The CDR3 is 14 amino acids. CDR1 and CDR2 from the germline V gene are SGHVS and FQNEAQ. After removal of 3 bases from V and 4 bases from J, the junction contained 4 bases not matched to a gene. The sequence came from a young woman in good health and CMV-seropositive. Sequencing input: PBMCs. The chain joins TRBV7-8 to TRBJ2-3; 7 positions agree with TRBD1. The DNA of the CDR3 is TGTGCCAGCAGCTTGACAGGGAACCCAGATACGCAGTATTTT. Residues: CASSLTGNPDTQYF.